This section outlines one T cell receptor beta chain sequence together with its context. Antigen unknown. This record belongs to a study of T cell responses to AZD1222 COVID-19 vaccine. Study-level results: White British people made up most donors, females outnumbered males, and clonal diversity was possibly underestimated. Researchers took repertoire samples only after the peak T cell response had come. Nearly half of spike-specific TCRs reportedly target variant regions that are unmutated in the B.1.351 and B.1.1.7 variants. There were vaccine-associated CD4 TCRs across spike, dominant at 160-218 and 743-854.

Assay: immunoSEQ multiplex PCR; the TCRdb copy retains only in-frame clones and omits some. The table includes roughly 120,000 clones, more than 70% detected once. The CDR3 runs 13 residues. The J segment lost 7 bases and the V segment lost 1 base, leaving 6 bases of the junction unmatched. Germline CDR1 SQVTM, CDR2 ANQGSEA. The sample in question was peripheral blood, obtained on day 0 of AZD1222 vaccination. The rearrangement joins TRBV29-1 to TRBJ2-7, with 8 nucleotides matching TRBD2. The receptor was isolated from an adult in good health. CDR3 protein: CSVEVGAGGEQYF. The CDR3 nucleotides are TGCAGCGTTGAAGTGGGTGCGGGGGGTGAGCAGTACTTC.